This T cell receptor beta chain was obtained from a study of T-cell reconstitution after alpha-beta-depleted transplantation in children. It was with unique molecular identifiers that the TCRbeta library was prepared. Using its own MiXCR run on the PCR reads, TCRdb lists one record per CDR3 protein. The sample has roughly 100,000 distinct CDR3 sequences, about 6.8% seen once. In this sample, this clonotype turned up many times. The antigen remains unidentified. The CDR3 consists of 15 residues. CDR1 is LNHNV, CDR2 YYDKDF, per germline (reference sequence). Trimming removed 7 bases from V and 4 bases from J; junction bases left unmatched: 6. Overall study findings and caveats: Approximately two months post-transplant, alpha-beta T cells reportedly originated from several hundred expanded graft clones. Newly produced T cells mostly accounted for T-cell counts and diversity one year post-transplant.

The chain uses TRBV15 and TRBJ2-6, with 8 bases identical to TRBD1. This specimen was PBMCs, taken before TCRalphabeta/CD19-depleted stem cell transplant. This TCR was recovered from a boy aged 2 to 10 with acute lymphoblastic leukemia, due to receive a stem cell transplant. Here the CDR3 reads CATKPDRAGANVLTF. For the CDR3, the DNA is TGTGCCACCAAGCCGGACAGGGCCGGGGCCAACGTCCTGACTTTC.